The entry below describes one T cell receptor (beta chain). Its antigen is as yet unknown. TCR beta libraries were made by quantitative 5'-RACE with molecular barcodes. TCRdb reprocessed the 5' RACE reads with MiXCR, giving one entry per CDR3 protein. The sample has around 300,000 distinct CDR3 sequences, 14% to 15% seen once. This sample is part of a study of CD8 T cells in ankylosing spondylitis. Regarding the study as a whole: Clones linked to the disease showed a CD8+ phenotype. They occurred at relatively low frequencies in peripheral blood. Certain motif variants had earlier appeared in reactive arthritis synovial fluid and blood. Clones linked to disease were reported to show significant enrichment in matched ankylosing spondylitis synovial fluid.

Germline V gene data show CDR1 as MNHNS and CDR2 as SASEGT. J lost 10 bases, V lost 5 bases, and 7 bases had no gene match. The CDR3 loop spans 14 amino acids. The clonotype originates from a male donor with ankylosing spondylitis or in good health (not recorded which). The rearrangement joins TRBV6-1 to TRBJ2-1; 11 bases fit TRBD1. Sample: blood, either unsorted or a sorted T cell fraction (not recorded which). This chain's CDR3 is CASSPGQGGREQFF. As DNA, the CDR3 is TGTGCCAGCAGTCCGGGACAGGGGGGTCGGGAGCAGTTCTTC.